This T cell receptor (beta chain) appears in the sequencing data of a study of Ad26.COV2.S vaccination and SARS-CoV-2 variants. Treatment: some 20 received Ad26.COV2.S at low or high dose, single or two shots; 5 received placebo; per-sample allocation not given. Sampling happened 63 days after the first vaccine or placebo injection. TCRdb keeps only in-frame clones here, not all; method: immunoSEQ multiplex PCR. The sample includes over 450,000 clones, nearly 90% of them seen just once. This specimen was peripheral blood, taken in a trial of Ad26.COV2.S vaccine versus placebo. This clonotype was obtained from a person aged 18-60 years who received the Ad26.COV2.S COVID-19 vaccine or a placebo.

CDR3 residues: CASRYAGSSGNTIYF. In nucleotides, the CDR3 is TGTGCCTCCCGGTATGCCGGAAGCTCTGGAAACACCATATATTTT. The chain recombines TRBV19 with TRBJ1-3; D remains ambiguous. The CDR3 covers 15 residues. Germline loops: CDR1 LNHDA, CDR2 SQIVND (reference sequence). V was shortened by 11 bases and J by 0 bases, with 17 bases between the two germline ends.